The entry below describes one T cell receptor beta chain. Antigen specificity is unknown. The sample comes from a study of cytomegalovirus exposure and HLA in healthy donors. Findings of the study overall: Sequencing probably produced one cluster of sequence variants that were highly shared. Several top significant clusters appeared, in a later analysis, to be linked to common viral pathogens.

The primer mix had 60 Vbeta and 13 Jbeta primers. As processed by the authors: In a later analysis, of around 83 million unique beta chains, 9 million to 11 million appeared in at least two donors. Profiled with immunoSEQ multiplex PCR; TCRdb holds only in-frame clones, not every one. Clonal size and the V and J genes are those of that table, whereas D and trimming came from the DNA. Seen here are 95,000 to 150,000 clones, 60% to 80% observed once, and the top ten hold over 2.5%. The CDR3 is made up of 12 amino acids. Per germline, CDR1 MDHEN and CDR2 SYDVKM. Trimming removed 7 bases at V and 6 bases at J, with 11 bases between.

The gene calls are TRBV28 and TRBJ2-3; D perhaps matches TRBD1 (6 bases). The TCR sequence derives from a woman aged 50 to 65 in good health and CMV-seronegative. The sequenced sample was PBMCs. CDR3 sequence (DNA): TGTGCCAGCATCACAAGGGGGGATACGCAGTATTTT. Protein product: CASITRGDTQYF.